These T cell receptor beta chains were read from a single sample in a study of CD8 T cells in ankylosing spondylitis. In TCRdb, the 5' RACE reads were re-called with MiXCR into one record per CDR3 protein. The sample yields some 220,000 distinct CDR3 sequences, roughly a tenth seen once. Sequencing was done on a sample of blood, either unsorted or a sorted T cell fraction (not recorded which). All receptors come from a male donor with ankylosing spondylitis or in good health (not recorded which). Each CDR3 is given with its conserved first and last residue. A D gene is named only where the DNA matches it firmly. A row's size may be missing; if present it is once, few, many or a size class.

size,V,J,D,DNA,CDR3
many,TRBV30,TRBJ1-1,NA,TGTGCCTGGAGTGTACAGGCACGCACTGAAGCTTTCTTT,CAWSVQARTEAFF
many,TRBV10-3,TRBJ2-2,TRBD1,TGTGCCATCAGCCGATCGGGACAGGGGCCGGGGGAGCTGTTTTTT,CAISRSGQGPGELFF
many,TRBV7-9,TRBJ2-7,NA,TGTGCCAGCAGCTCCTACAGGGATCGGTACGAGCAGTACTTC,CASSSYRDRYEQYF
many,TRBV12-3/TRBV12-4,TRBJ1-6,NA,TGTGCCAGCAGTTTGATGCGGAATAATTCACCCCTCCACTTT,CASSLMRNNSPLHF
many,TRBV30,TRBJ2-7,NA,TGTGCCTGGAGTCCCATCTCCCCCGCTTCGTACGAGCAGTACTTC,CAWSPISPASYEQYF
few,TRBV4-1,TRBJ1-2,NA,TGCGCCAGCAGCCTTGAAGGGGAGGGGAGCTATGGCTACACCTTC,CASSLEGEGSYGYTF
few,TRBV27,TRBJ2-4,NA,TGTGCCAGCAGTTTACAGGCGGCCAAAAACATTCAGTACTTC,CASSLQAAKNIQYF
many,TRBV6-1,TRBJ1-1,TRBD1,TGTGCCAGCAGTAAAAGGGGACAGTTTCATCAGAACACTGAAGCTTTCTTT,CASSKRGQFHQNTEAFF
many,TRBV29-1,TRBJ1-2,NA,TGCAGCGCTACCCGCAGGGCTGGAGGCTACACCTTC,CSATRRAGGYTF
few,TRBV11-2,TRBJ1-5,NA,TGTGCCAGCAGCCAAGGCAGGGGTAGCAATCAGCCCCAGCATTTT,CASSQGRGSNQPQHF
many,TRBV19,TRBJ2-1,NA,TGTGCCAGTAGTATGAGGAGCGGAAGATACAATGAGCAGTTCTTC,CASSMRSGRYNEQFF
NA,TRBV10-3,TRBJ1-1,NA,TGTGCCACCAGGGTAGCGGACACTGAAGCTTTCTTT,CATRVADTEAFF
NA,TRBV18,TRBJ2-7,NA,TGTGCCAGCTCCCACAACGCCCCTGGGCAGGCCTACGAGCAGTACTTC,CASSHNAPGQAYEQYF
many,TRBV5-1,TRBJ1-6,NA,TGCGCCAGCAGCTTGAAGGGGATCAATTCACCCCTCCACTTT,CASSLKGINSPLHF
many,TRBV4-1,TRBJ2-3,NA,TGCGCCAGCACGGAACAGGACTTCCCCACAGATACGCAGTATTTT,CASTEQDFPTDTQYF
many,TRBV5-1,TRBJ1-5,NA,TGCGCCAGCAGCCCCGGGGAGGGAGGCAATCAGCCCCAGCATTTT,CASSPGEGGNQPQHF
many,TRBV12-3/TRBV12-4,TRBJ1-5,NA,TGTGCCAGCAGTTTCGGAGATCAGCCCCAGCATTTT,CASSFGDQPQHF
NA,TRBV20-1,TRBJ2-3,NA,TGCAGTGCCAAGACTAGCACAGATACGCAGTATTTT,CSAKTSTDTQYF
many,TRBV3-1,TRBJ2-3,NA,TGTGCCAGCAGCCAAGATGAGGGAGATACGCAGTATTTT,CASSQDEGDTQYF
many,TRBV20-1,TRBJ1-2,TRBD1,TGCAGTGCTGGGACAGGGGCTGACTATGGCTACACCTTC,CSAGTGADYGYTF
many,TRBV5-1,TRBJ1-3,NA,TGCGCCAGCAGCGCCGACTCTAACTCTGGAAACACCATATATTTT,CASSADSNSGNTIYF
many,TRBV4-2,TRBJ2-3,TRBD1,TGTGCCAGCAGCCAGGTCCGGGACAGGGGGCCAGATACGCAGTATTTT,CASSQVRDRGPDTQYF
many,TRBV4-1,TRBJ1-2,NA,TGCGCCAGCAGCCAAGGAAATACGGTGCAGAGCAGGGGCTACACCTTC,CASSQGNTVQSRGYTF
many,TRBV5-1,TRBJ2-1,TRBD2,TGCGCCAGCAGCGTTCGGGAGGCCTACAATGAGCAGTTCTTC,CASSVREAYNEQFF
many,TRBV4-1,TRBJ2-3,NA,TGCGCCAGCAGCCGCACACTAGTGGGGGGTGCAGATACGCAGTATTTT,CASSRTLVGGADTQYF
many,TRBV20-1,TRBJ1-2,NA,TGCAGTGCTAGAGATTGGGGGGGCGAGAGCTATGGCTACACCTTC,CSARDWGGESYGYTF
many,TRBV20-1,TRBJ1-2,NA,TGCAGTGCTAGACTCCAGGGTAACTATGGCTACACCTTC,CSARLQGNYGYTF
NA,TRBV30,TRBJ2-3,TRBD1,TGTGCCTGGATAAGGGGACAGGGGACGCAGTATTTT,CAWIRGQGTQYF